This record looks at one T cell receptor beta chain sequence and its context. There is no known antigen for this receptor. No per-base quality is available; no much larger clone lies one base away. Donors were a few dozen systemically healthy Caucasian individuals from Russia aged roughly 6 to 90 years. About 9.1 milliliters of peripheral blood were collected from each donor into EDTA-treated Vacutainer tubes. PBMCs were isolated by Ficoll-Paque density-gradient centrifugation, with at least 7 million obtained per sample. Total RNA, at least 5 micrograms per sample, was extracted from PBMCs with Trizol reagent. The percentages of naive CD45RAhigh/CD27high T cells were determined by flow cytometry on a PBMC aliquot from every donor. CDR3 length: 14 amino acids, cysteine to phenylalanine. Solely the CDR3 DNA is kept, with 42 bases framed from the first base. Trimming removed 7 bases from V and 3 bases from J, leaving 14 bases between the germline ends. Taken from the germline V gene (reference sequence), the CDR1 and CDR2 loops are MNHEY and SMNVEV.

The data are from a study of blood T cells in healthy people across ages (dated by TCRdb to the mid-2010s). For the wider study: Template switching captured roughly one uniquely barcoded TCR beta cDNA molecule per two T cells in model experiments. Age-related changes in TCR beta repertoire diversity were measured in the study by deep sequencing normalized with unique cDNA molecular identifiers. Donors were grouped into four age groups: young (average approximately 16 years), middle-aged (39), aged (62) and long-lived (approximately 75). To avoid experimental bias, donors of different ages were randomly spread across the sequencing lanes. Two additional independent replicas of 1 million unique cDNA reads from the same blood draw were analyzed for two donors (one aged 18 to 29 and one aged 80 or older).

Here is what the overall study found, with its caveats: Observed TCR beta diversity per million T cells fell roughly linearly with age, and a significant reduction was already apparent by age approximately 41. Estimates of total diversity based on one million sequenced T cells were regarded as lower bounds and as underestimates. A strong correlation was found between observed TCR beta diversity and the percentage of naive T cells measured by flow cytometry. Because the CMV infection status of the donors was unknown, age-related changes in expanded clonotypes may potentially have been confounded. Because profiling used bulk unsorted PBMCs, naive and antigen-experienced compartments could not be compared conclusively. Compared with the aged group, more naive CD4+ T cells, fewer expanded clones and increased TCR diversity were shown by the long-lived group, suggesting age selection.

The receptor library was made with 5' RACE. Sequencer: Illumina HiSeq 2500. The second PCR ran for about 7 to 11 cycles and used a J-beta primer mix along with a sample-barcoded 5' primer. A template-switch 5' adaptor carrying 12 random nucleotides introduced a unique molecular identifier onto each TCR beta cDNA molecule. Each sample yielded at least 2.5 million CDR3-containing paired-end reads. The Mint cDNA synthesis kit, primed by a TRBC-specific oligonucleotide, was used to synthesize first-strand cDNA from all RNA. After uracil-DNA glycosylase treatment, a first 18-cycle PCR used universal primers M1SS and BC2_uni_R on all cDNA. The authors processed their data as follows. For normalization, 1 million high-quality reads were randomly selected from each sample, with every read carrying a distinct molecular identifier. Reads with shared molecular identifiers were discarded instead of being binned into consensus sequences. CDR3 identification, clonotype clustering and error correction used MiTCR with a Q25 quality threshold and the strictest error-elimination algorithm. A nonparametric unseen species model using Euler transformation provided a lower-bound estimate of total TCR beta diversity. Through fastp at Q25 and MiXCR, TCRdb rebuilt clones from the public reads, retaining in-frame beta chains. Each record represents a unique CDR3 protein, reported with the most common genes and DNA among its rows. None of the V and J calls come from the authors' own analysis; TCRdb made them. For this sample there are 980,000 or so distinct CDR3 sequences; roughly 50% appear just once. The top ten clonotypes cover 13% of the sample.

The receptor chain draws on TRBV27 and TRBJ2-3, and possibly TRBD2, on 6 matching bases. This sequence originates from a man aged 25 to 40 in good health. The specimen sequenced was blood. In nucleotides, the sequence is TGTGCCAGCACGGAGGCGGGAAGGACAGATACGCAGTATTTT. It translates to CASTEAGRTDTQYF.